This T cell receptor beta chain was recorded in a study of response to subunit inactivated influenza vaccine. Study-level findings and limits: It was the authors' suggestion that each seasonal influenza vaccination recruits few new T cells.

A note on this clonotype: Antigen specificity is unknown.

One entry per CDR3 protein, called by TCRdb with MiXCR from the RT-PCR reads. The data show hundreds of thousands of distinct CDR3 sequences, 15% to 19% seen once. The sequencing here drew on PBMCs from blood, taken less than 13 days after vaccination. The TCR originated in a man aged 50-60 years who received an inactivated influenza vaccine.

CDR3 protein: CASSQGLDSLVREQYF. For the CDR3, the DNA is TGTGCCAGCAGCCAAGGGTTGGACAGCTTAGTACGGGAGCAGTACTTC. The chain is built from TRBV14 and TRBJ2-7; D might be TRBD1 (6 bases). CDR1 SGHDN and CDR2 FVKESK come from the germline V gene. The CDR3 spans 16 residues. V lost 1 base to trimming and J lost 7 bases, with 20 bases between them.